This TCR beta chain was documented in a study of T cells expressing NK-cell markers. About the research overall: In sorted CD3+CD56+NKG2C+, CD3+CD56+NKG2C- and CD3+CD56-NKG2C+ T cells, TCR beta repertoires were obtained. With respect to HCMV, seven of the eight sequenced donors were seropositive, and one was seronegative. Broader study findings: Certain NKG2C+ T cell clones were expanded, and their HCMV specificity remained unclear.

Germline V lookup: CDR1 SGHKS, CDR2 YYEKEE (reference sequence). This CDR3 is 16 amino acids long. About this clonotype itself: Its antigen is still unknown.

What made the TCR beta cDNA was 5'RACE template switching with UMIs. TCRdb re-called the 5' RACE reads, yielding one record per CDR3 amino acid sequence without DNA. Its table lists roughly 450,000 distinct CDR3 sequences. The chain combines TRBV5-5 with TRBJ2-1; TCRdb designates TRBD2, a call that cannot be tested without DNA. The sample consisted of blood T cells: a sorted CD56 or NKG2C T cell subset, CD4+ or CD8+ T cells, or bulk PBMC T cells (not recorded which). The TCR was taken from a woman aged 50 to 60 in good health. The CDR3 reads CASSFVILGAGDGQFF.